These 20 T cell receptor beta chains were sequenced from one sample in a study of blood T cell repertoires in COVID-19. Assay: immunoSEQ multiplex PCR; the TCRdb copy retains only in-frame clones and omits some. The sample includes 200,000 to 250,000 clones, more than 70% seen only once; the top ten take 12%. Sample: peripheral blood. The receptors here all came from a man older than 75 with acute or convalescent COVID-19.

V and J are TRBV18 and TRBJ2-1, with 8 nucleotides matching TRBD1. The CDR3 is 13 residues long. Looked up from germline, CDR1 is KGHSH and CDR2 is LQKENI. V dropped 3 bases and J dropped 10; count of bases not matched to a gene: 5. The CDR3 nucleotides are TGTGCCAGCTCACCCCAGGGGGCGGGGGAGCAGTTCTTC. Translated: CASSPQGAGEQFF.

The chain joins TRBV6-2 or TRBV6-3 to TRBJ2-7; 12 nucleotides line up with TRBD1. Germline CDR1 is MNHEY and CDR2 is SVGEGT. CDR3 length: 16 amino acids. V dropped 6 bases and J dropped 7; count of bases not matched to a gene: 13. Written as DNA, the CDR3 is TGTGCCAGCAGCCTAAGACCGGGACAGGGGGCGCGAGAGCAGTACTTC. Residues: CASSLRPGQGAREQYF.

The genes are TRBV28 and TRBJ1-1; 8 positions agree with TRBD1. There are 16 residues in the CDR3. The V gene's germline CDR1 is MDHEN and CDR2 SYDVKM. Trimming cost V 8 bases and J 2 bases; bases outside gene matches: 13. CDR3 sequence (DNA): TGTGCCAGCCGAGATAGACAGGGGCCCCTAAACACTGAAGCTTTCTTT. It yields the protein CASRDRQGPLNTEAFF.

This clone came up a few times. The genes are TRBV28 and TRBJ1-3; D possibly corresponds to TRBD1 (5 bases). CDR1 MDHEN and CDR2 SYDVKM come from the germline V gene. The CDR3 consists of 14 residues. Trimming removed 3 bases at V and 1 base at J, with 7 bases between. The CDR3 reads CASSFGGSGNTIYF. CDR3 DNA: TGTGCCAGCAGTTTTGGGGGGTCTGGAAACACCATATATTTT.

This chain links TRBV29-1 with TRBJ2-5; no definite D call. The CDR3 is 11 amino acids. Germline assignment: CDR1 SQVTM and CDR2 ANQGSEA. Between the trimmed V and J ends, which lost 5 bases and 5 bases, there was a span of 9 bases. CDR3 sequence reads: CSVSLSETQYF. CDR3 DNA sequence: TGCAGCGTTTCGTTGTCGGAGACCCAGTACTTC. Together with reference TRBV29-1 and TRBJ2-5, the CDR3 gives the full variable domain: SAVISQKPSRDICQRGTSLTIQCQVDSQVTMMFWYRQQPGQSLTLIATANQGSEATYESGFVIDKFPISRPNLTFSTLTVSNMSPEDSSIYLCSVSLSETQYFGPGTRLLVL.

This chain joins TRBV27 and TRBJ2-7; D remains ambiguous. Per germline, CDR1 MNHEY and CDR2 SMNVEV (reference sequence). With 2 bases removed from V and 2 bases from J, the gap between germline ends came to 13 bases. The CDR3 has 15 residues. For the CDR3, the DNA is TGTGCCAGCAGTTTAAACCGGCTGGGCCCCTACGAGCAGTACTTC. The encoded protein is CASSLNRLGPYEQYF.

The chain uses TRBV9 and TRBJ2-1; 9 bases agree with TRBD1. The CDR3 spans 15 residues. The germline V gene has CDR1 SGDLS and CDR2 YYNGEE. J was trimmed by 10 bases and V by 4 bases; bases with no gene match: 12. The CDR3: CASSPRPGTGTEQFF. The DNA of the CDR3 is TGTGCCAGCAGCCCACGTCCCGGGACAGGGACGGAGCAGTTCTTC.

V and J are TRBV6-2 or TRBV6-3 and TRBJ1-5; D not certain. This CDR3 contains 17 residues. Trimming took off 0 bases at V and 3 bases at J, with 15 bases between the two ends. Germline loops: CDR1 MNHEY, CDR2 SVGEGT. The CDR3 region has the DNA TGTGCCAGCAGTTACTCCCAGCGGGCGCGGGCCAATCAGCCCCAGCATTTT. Amino acid sequence: CASSYSQRARANQPQHF.

This rearrangement joins TRBV12-3 or TRBV12-4 to TRBJ1-6, with D tentatively TRBD1 (6 bases). Trimming took off 7 bases at V and 5 bases at J, with 9 bases between the two ends. The CDR3 totals 13 residues. CDR3 DNA: TGTGCCAGCAAGGCAGGGGATAATTCACCCCTCCACTTT. Protein: CASKAGDNSPLHF.

V usage is TRBV11-3 and J usage is TRBJ2-7; weak D call: TRBD1 (6 bases). This CDR3 is 14 amino acids long. V shed 5 bases and J shed 5 bases, with 16 bases lying between them. Germline CDR1 reads SGHNT; CDR2 reads YENEEA. The CDR3 sequence is CASSQGPIGDEQYF. DNA for the CDR3: TGTGCCAGCAGCCAGGGGCCCATTGGTGACGAGCAGTACTTC.

This clone was picked up one time. This chain joins TRBV10-3 and TRBJ1-1; TRBD1 is a possible D gene (6 bases). This CDR3 spans 12 amino acids. V lost 8 bases, J lost 8 bases, and 15 bases lay in between. The germline gives CDR1 ENHRY, CDR2 SYGVKD. The CDR3 here is CAISEGGREAFF. CDR3 bases: TGTGCCATCTCCGAAGGGGGACGGGAAGCTTTCTTT.

The chain is built from TRBV24-1 and TRBJ1-5; D gene ambiguous. This CDR3 has 14 amino acids. Germline V CDR1 and CDR2: KGHDR, SFDVKD. Deletions cut 3 bases from V and 4 bases from J, with 9 bases between. The CDR3 sequence: CATSDPTINQPQHF. In DNA, the CDR3 is TGTGCCACCAGTGATCCGACTATAAATCAGCCCCAGCATTTT.

This clone has just a few counts. V gene TRBV28 combines with J gene TRBJ1-3; no clear D gene. This CDR3 has 15 residues. V lost 2 bases and J 0 bases, leaving 8 bases between the germline ends. The germline V gene encodes CDR1 MDHEN and CDR2 SYDVKM. CDR3 residues: CASSLTAGSGNTIYF. CDR3 in DNA: TGTGCCAGCAGTTTAACAGCCGGCTCTGGAAACACCATATATTTT.

CDR3 sequence reads: CASSTSLAGRETQYF. CDR3 DNA: TGTGCCAGTAGTACCTCTCTAGCGGGGCGAGAGACCCAGTACTTC. The chain couples TRBV19 to TRBJ2-5, with 9 bases fitting TRBD2. The CDR3 loop spans 15 amino acids. The V and J ends lost 4 bases and 4 bases, in that order; junction bases with no gene match: 7. CDR1 LNHDA and CDR2 SQIVND come from the germline V gene (reference sequence). The full variable domain, in which reference TRBV19 and TRBJ2-5 provide the parts outside the CDR3, is DGGITQSPKYLFRKEGQNVTLSCEQNLNHDAMYWYRQDPGQGLRLIYYSQIVNDFQKGDIAEGYSVSREKKESFPLTVTSAQKNPTAFYLCASSTSLAGRETQYFGPGTRLLVL.

This sequence joins TRBV10-3 and TRBJ1-6; 7 positions match TRBD1. V lost 2 bases, J lost 2 bases, and 6 bases stayed unmatched. Germline lookup yields CDR1 ENHRY and CDR2 SYGVKD. The CDR3 is 17 residues long. DNA for the CDR3: TGTGCCATCAGTGAGACAGGGGCAGGGCCCTATAATTCACCCCTCCACTTT. Translating gives CAISETGAGPYNSPLHF.

CDR3: CATGADGHTDTQYF. The CDR3 DNA reads TGTGCCACGGGGGCAGATGGGCACACAGATACGCAGTATTTT. The chain links TRBV24-1 to TRBJ2-3; weak D call: TRBD1 (6 bases). Germline V lookup: CDR1 KGHDR, CDR2 SFDVKD. The V gene lost 10 bases and the J gene lost 2 bases, with 15 bases spanning the gap. This CDR3 spans 14 amino acids.

The rearrangement uses TRBV9 and TRBJ1-2, with TRBD1 matching over 8 bases. Germline values: CDR1 SGDLS, CDR2 YYNGEE. The CDR3 totals 15 residues. V shed 0 bases and J 6 bases; nucleotides not matched to a gene: 7. This CDR3 is CASSVDRTGWDGYTF. As DNA, the CDR3 is TGTGCCAGCAGCGTAGATCGGACAGGGTGGGATGGCTACACCTTC. The full variable domain, in which reference TRBV9 and TRBJ1-2 provide the parts outside the CDR3, is DSGVTQTPKHLITATGQRVTLRCSPRSGDLSVYWYQQSLDQGLQFLIQYYNGEERAKGNILERFSAQQFPDLHSELNLSSLELGDSALYFCASSVDRTGWDGYTFGSGTRLTVV.

The V and J genes are TRBV7-2 and TRBJ1-1, with D perhaps TRBD1 (5 bases). The CDR3 runs to 14 residues. Germline lookup yields CDR1 SGHTA and CDR2 FQGNSA. V was clipped by 7 bases and J by 4 bases, with 16 bases between them. CDR3 sequence: CASIPARVGTEAFF. The CDR3 DNA reads as TGTGCCAGCATCCCCGCCAGGGTGGGCACTGAAGCTTTCTTT. Complete variable domain (other parts from reference TRBV7-2 and TRBJ1-1): GAGVSQSPSNKVTEKGKDVELRCDPISGHTALYWYRQSLGQGLEFLIYFQGNSAPDKSGLPSDRFSAERTGGSVSTLTIQRTQQEDSAVYLCASIPARVGTEAFFGQGTRLTVV.

The chain joins TRBV7-9 to TRBJ2-5; TRBD2 aligns across 7 bases. The CDR3 has 15 residues. Germline values: CDR1 SEHNR, CDR2 FQNEAQ (reference sequence). V shed 2 bases and J 2 bases; nucleotides not matched to a gene: 5. CDR3 in DNA: TGTGCCAGCAGCTTACAGGGAGGGGCTCAAGAGACCCAGTACTTC. Translating it yields CASSLQGGAQETQYF.

The genes are TRBV6-5 and TRBJ2-7; 7 bases match TRBD1. The CDR3 spans 12 residues. V lost 5 bases to trimming and J lost 6 bases; unmatched junction nucleotides: 4. Germline V lookup: CDR1 MNHEY, CDR2 SVGAGI. CDR3 sequence (DNA): TGTGCCAGCAGTCCTCCAGGGGGCGAGCAGTACTTC. Amino acid sequence: CASSPPGGEQYF.